Listed here is a single TCR beta chain. This clonotype was picked up many times. This clone's antigen is unknown. The sample holds no much larger clone one base away, and base qualities are not on file. These data originate in a study of blood T cells in healthy people across ages (dated by TCRdb to between 2014 and 2017). Study-wide context: In model experiments, roughly one uniquely barcoded TCR beta cDNA molecule per two T cells was captured by template switching. To avoid experimental bias, donors of different ages were spread randomly across the sequencing lanes. The study measured age-related changes in TCR beta repertoire diversity using deep sequencing normalized with unique cDNA molecular identifiers. The donors were split into four age groups: young (average around 17 years), middle-aged (roughly 39), aged (more than 60) and long-lived (about 74). Using the same blood draw, the study looked at two additional independent replicas of 1 million unique cDNA reads for two donors, one aged 18 to 29 and the other aged 80 or older. The study at large found these results: Bulk unsorted PBMC profiling prevented conclusive comparison of naive and antigen-experienced compartments. Donor CMV infection status was unknown, potentially confounding age-related changes in expanded clonotypes. Observed TCR beta diversity correlated strongly with the percentage of naive T cells measured by flow cytometry. Compared with the aged group, the long-lived group had more naive CD4+ T cells, fewer expanded clones and increased TCR diversity, suggesting age selection. Estimates of total diversity based on one million sequenced T cells were considered lower bounds and underestimates. Observed TCR beta diversity per million T cells fell roughly linearly with age, and a significant reduction was already apparent by age about 36.

The CDR3 has 15 amino acids, counting the end cysteine and phenylalanine. Only CDR3 DNA remains: 45 bases, in frame from the first base. Between the V and J ends, shortened by 1 base and 0 bases respectively, the junction contains 9 bases. Via the germline V gene, CDR1 is LGHNA and CDR2 YSLEER. Donors were roughly 40 systemically healthy Caucasian individuals from Russia aged roughly 6 to 90 years. Around 9.9 milliliters of peripheral blood were collected from each donor into EDTA-treated Vacutainer tubes. Ficoll-Paque density-gradient centrifugation was used to isolate PBMCs, with at least 6.5 million per sample. Total RNA, at least 6 micrograms per sample, was extracted from PBMCs with Trizol reagent. For every donor, flow cytometry on a PBMC aliquot measured the percentage of naive CD45RAhigh/CD27high T cells. Libraries were made using 5' RACE. Sequencer: Illumina HiSeq 2500. A second PCR of roughly 7 to 11 cycles was performed with a sample-barcoded 5' primer and a J-beta primer mix. A unique molecular identifier was introduced onto each TCR beta cDNA molecule by a template-switch 5' adaptor carrying 12 random nucleotides. Each sample yielded at least 2.5 million CDR3-containing paired-end reads. The Mint cDNA synthesis kit, primed by a TRBC-specific oligonucleotide, was used to synthesize first-strand cDNA from all RNA. Following uracil-DNA glycosylase treatment, all cDNA underwent a first 18-cycle PCR with the universal primers M1SS and BC2_uni_R. The paper's processing steps were these. Normalization of each sample was performed by random selection of 1 million high-quality reads, each carrying a distinct molecular identifier. Instead of being binned into consensus sequences, reads that shared molecular identifiers were thrown out. MiTCR, run with a Q25 quality threshold and the strictest error-elimination algorithm, handled CDR3 identification, clonotype clustering and error correction. A nonparametric unseen species model with Euler transformation was used to estimate lower-bound total TCR beta diversity. TCRdb redid the processing of the public reads, applying fastp at Q25 and MiXCR, and retained in-frame beta chains. Each entry merges the rows of one CDR3 protein and shows their most common DNA and genes. The V and J calls were not made by the authors but by TCRdb's processing. The sample table records 780,000 or so distinct CDR3 sequences; roughly three fifths of these occur just once. The top ten hold around 25% of the sample.

Sequencing input: blood. This sequence uses TRBV4-3 and TRBJ1-2; the best D guess is TRBD1, with 5 bases matching. This sequence originates from a man aged 35-49 years in good health. Here is the DNA: TGCGCCAGCAGCCAAGGGGCAGGGACTAACTATGGCTACACCTTC. Its protein is CASSQGAGTNYGYTF.